This T cell receptor (beta chain) was obtained from a study of spatial heterogeneity in lung cancer. Study summary: Matched bulk RNA-seq provided a T cell module score, and TCR transcript counts in tumor regions correlated strongly with it. Whole-study results and caveats: Tumor mutation counts were tracked by expanded intratumoral alpha and beta TCR counts. Tumor T cells had an estimated coverage that came to around 7% for alpha chains and 13% for beta chains.

CDR1 MNHEY and CDR2 SVGAGI come from the germline V gene. The CDR3 length is 12 residues. V lost 6 bases and J lost 10; bases outside the gene matches: 3. Documented time point: sample taken at primary tumor resection. Extraction of whole RNA from tumor, nontumor lung or frozen PBMC preceded unsorted sequencing. This clonotype was seen more than once but under ten times. What it binds is not known. This beta chain is off target for a library built for alpha chains, so its abundance means little. A distinct unique molecular identifier was carried by each TCR cDNA molecule. Each CDR3 protein gets one entry after TCRdb re-called the 5' RACE reads with MiXCR. The data contain fewer than 20,000 distinct CDR3 sequences, roughly 5% of them seen just once; the ten biggest clones take up around 10%.

V is TRBV6-5 and J is TRBJ2-1; 10 positions agree with TRBD2. The receptor's source is a female donor with early-stage non-small cell lung cancer. This material consisted of lung tumor tissue, taken at surgery. The CDR3 DNA is TGTGCCAGCAGGCAACTAGCGGGGGAGCAGTTCTTC. It is translated as CASRQLAGEQFF.